The present TCR beta chain was sequenced within a study of blood T cell repertoires in COVID-19. Study background: Some COVID-19 samples were acute and others convalescent; all came from the United States, Italy and Spain. In each case, the material was cDNA or gDNA derived from T cells, B-cell-depleted T cells, or PBMCs.

Authors' processing steps: Reference gene primer amplification in the assay estimated nucleated cell counts. The repertoire was sequenced with immunoSEQ multiplex PCR; TCRdb's copy has only in-frame clones and lacks some. V, J and clone size derive from that table, while D and trimming were established from the DNA sequence. The table records 99,000 or so clones, over 65% of them present only once. Trimming took off 4 bases at V and 6 bases at J, with 9 bases between the two ends. The CDR3 spans 13 residues. The germline V gene has CDR1 WNHNN and CDR2 SYGVQD (reference sequence). The receptor comes from a man in his fifties or sixties with acute or convalescent COVID-19. V is TRBV10-1 and J is TRBJ2-2, with D maybe TRBD1 (6 bases). Sequenced material: peripheral blood. The CDR3 loop is CASSGQVAGELFF. The CDR3 DNA reads TGCGCCAGCAGTGGACAGGTCGCCGGGGAGCTGTTTTTT.